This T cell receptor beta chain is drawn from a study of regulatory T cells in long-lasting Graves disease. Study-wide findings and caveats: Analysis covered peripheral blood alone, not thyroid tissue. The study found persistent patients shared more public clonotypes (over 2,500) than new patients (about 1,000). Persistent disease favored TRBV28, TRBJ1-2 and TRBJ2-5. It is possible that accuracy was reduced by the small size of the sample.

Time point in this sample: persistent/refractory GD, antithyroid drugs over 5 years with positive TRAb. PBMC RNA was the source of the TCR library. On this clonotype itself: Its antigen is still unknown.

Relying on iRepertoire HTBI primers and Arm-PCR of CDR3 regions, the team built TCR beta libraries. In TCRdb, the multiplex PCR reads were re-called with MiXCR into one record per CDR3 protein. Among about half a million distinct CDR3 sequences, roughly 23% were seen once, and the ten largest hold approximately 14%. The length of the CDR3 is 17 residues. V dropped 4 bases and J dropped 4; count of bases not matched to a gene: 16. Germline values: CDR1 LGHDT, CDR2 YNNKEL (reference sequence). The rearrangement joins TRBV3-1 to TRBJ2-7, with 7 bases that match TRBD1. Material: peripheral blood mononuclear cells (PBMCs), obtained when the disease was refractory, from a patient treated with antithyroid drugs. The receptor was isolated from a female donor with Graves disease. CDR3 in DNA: TGTGCCAGCAGCCCAAGAAGGAGAACAGGGGCCGCGTACGAGCAGTACTTC. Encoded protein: CASSPRRRTGAAYEQYF.